Listed here is a single TCR beta chain. What it binds is unknown. This record belongs to a study of vaccination effects on CD4 cells after COVID-19. The germline CDR1 and CDR2 sequences are GTSNPN and SVGIG (reference sequence). The CDR3 totals 14 residues. V was trimmed by 0 bases and J by 6 bases, leaving 14 bases between them. Study-wide points: Marked contraction was observed in infection-induced and vaccine-induced clones late after vaccination.

Here immunoSEQ multiplex PCR was the method, and the copy in TCRdb shows in-frame clones only, minus some. Among about 63,000 clones, 70% to 85% were seen once, and the ten largest hold around 3.8%. Antigen-specific CD4+ T cells expanded by the ViraFEST assay with viral peptide pools were then sequenced. Scientists isolated CD4+ T cells after an approximately 10-day culture period ended. People in the vaccine group had not been infected with SARS-CoV-2 before, and their nucleocapsid antibodies were negative. Researchers reported culturing two million PBMC in each well, adding around 10 IU/ml IL-2 and approximately 10 ug/ml peptides.

The receptor's source is a human donor who received a COVID-19 vaccine. This chain links TRBV30 with TRBJ1-2, with TRBD1 as a possible D gene (5 bases). The source was CD4+ T cells from PBMCs cultured with HCoV-OC43 spike peptides, collected before COVID-19 vaccination. Documented subset: HCoV-OC43 spike overlapping peptide pool stimulation. The CDR3 spells CAWSVWGLTHGYTF. CDR3 in DNA: TGTGCCTGGAGTGTATGGGGACTAACCCATGGCTACACCTTC.